Here is one T cell receptor beta chain with its context. TCRdb reprocessed the PCR reads with MiXCR, giving one entry per CDR3 protein. This table holds fewer than 20,000 distinct CDR3 sequences, roughly two fifths found once. The source of the sample is a study of tumor-infiltrating lymphocytes in oesophageal squamous cell carcinoma. This CDR3 is built from 12 residues. Per germline, CDR1 SGHVS and CDR2 FNYEAQ. This chain uses TRBV7-6 with TRBJ2-1; no firm D call. The DNA end lines up better with TRBJ2-7; the J call may be wrong. This TCR derives from a male donor with esophageal squamous cell carcinoma. The sequenced material came from esophageal tumor tissue. The CDR3 spells CASSLVTNEQYF. The CDR3 DNA reads TGTGCCAGCAGCTTAGTCACCAATGAGCAGTACTTC.